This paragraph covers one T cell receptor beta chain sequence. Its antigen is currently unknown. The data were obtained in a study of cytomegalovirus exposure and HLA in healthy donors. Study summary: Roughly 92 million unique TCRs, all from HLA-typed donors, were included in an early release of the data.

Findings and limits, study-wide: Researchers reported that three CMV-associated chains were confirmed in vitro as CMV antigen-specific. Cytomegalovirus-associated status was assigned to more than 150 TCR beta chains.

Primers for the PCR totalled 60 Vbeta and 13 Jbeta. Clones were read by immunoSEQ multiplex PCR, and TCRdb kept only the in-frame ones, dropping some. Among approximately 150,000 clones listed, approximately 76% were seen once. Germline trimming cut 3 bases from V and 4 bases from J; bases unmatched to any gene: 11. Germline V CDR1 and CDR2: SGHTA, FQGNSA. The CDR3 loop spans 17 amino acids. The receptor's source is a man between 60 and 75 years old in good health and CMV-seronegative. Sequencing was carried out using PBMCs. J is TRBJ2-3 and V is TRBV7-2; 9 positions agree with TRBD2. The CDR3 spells CASSFLSAGGRADTQYF. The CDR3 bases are TGTGCCAGCAGCTTCCTCTCGGCGGGAGGGAGGGCAGATACGCAGTATTTT.